This record looks at one T cell receptor beta chain sequence and its context. The data stem from a study of long-term antiretroviral therapy in people with HIV. The ends were cut back, 5 bases at V and 7 bases at J, with 11 bases in the middle. This CDR3 comprises 13 residues. Germline CDR1 and CDR2: SGHTA and FQGNSA. Researchers ran immunoSEQ v3.0 at survey level. The method was immunoSEQ multiplex PCR; TCRdb's version includes in-frame clones alone and lacks a portion of them. The sample lists approximately 35,000 clones, about 74% occurring once. The chain is built from TRBV7-2 and TRBJ2-2; tentatively, D is TRBD1 (6 bases). The receptor was derived from a woman between 45 and 60 years old with HIV. The sequences come from unsorted PBMCs, collected 2 years after starting antiretroviral therapy. The CDR3: CASSPDSFGELFF. CDR3 nucleotide sequence: TGTGCCAGCAGCCCGGACAGTTTCGGGGAGCTGTTTTTT.